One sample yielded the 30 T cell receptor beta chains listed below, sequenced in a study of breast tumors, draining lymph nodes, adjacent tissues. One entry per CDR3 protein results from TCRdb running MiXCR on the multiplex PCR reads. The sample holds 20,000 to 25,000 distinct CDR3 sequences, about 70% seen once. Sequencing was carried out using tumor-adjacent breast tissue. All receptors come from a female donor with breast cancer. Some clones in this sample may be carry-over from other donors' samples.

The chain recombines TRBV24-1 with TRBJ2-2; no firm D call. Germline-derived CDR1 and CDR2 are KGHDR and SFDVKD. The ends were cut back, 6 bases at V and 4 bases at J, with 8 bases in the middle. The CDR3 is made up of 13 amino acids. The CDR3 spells CATSTQLTGELFF. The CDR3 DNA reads TGTGCCACCAGTACCCAGCTCACCGGGGAGCTGTTTTTT.

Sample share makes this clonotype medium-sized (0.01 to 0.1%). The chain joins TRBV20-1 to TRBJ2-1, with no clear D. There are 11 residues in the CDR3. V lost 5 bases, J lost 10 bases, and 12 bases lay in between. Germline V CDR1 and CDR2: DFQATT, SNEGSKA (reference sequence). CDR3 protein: CSAQLYPEQFF. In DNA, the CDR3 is TGCAGTGCTCAGCTTTACCCCGAGCAGTTCTTC.

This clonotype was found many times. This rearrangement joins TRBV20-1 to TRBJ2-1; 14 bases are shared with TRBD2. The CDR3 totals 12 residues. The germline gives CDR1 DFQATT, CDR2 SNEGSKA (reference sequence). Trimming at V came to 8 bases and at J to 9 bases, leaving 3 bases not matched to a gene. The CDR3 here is CSTGLAGAEQFF. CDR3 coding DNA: TGCAGTACGGGACTAGCGGGAGCTGAGCAGTTCTTC.

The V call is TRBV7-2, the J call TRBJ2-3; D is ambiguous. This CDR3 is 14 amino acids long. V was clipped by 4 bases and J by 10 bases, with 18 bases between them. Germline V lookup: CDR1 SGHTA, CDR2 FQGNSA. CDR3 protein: CASSWAVRSYAQYF. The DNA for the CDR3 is TGTGCCAGCAGCTGGGCCGTGAGGAGCTATGCGCAGTATTTT. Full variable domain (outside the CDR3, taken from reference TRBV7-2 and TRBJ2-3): GAGVSQSPSNKVTEKGKDVELRCDPISGHTALYWYRQSLGQGLEFLIYFQGNSAPDKSGLPSDRFSAERTGGSVSTLTIQRTQQEDSAVYLCASSWAVRSYAQYFGPGTRLTVL.

The CDR3 DNA follows: TGTGCCAGCAGTGTTGAAGGGGACGAGCAGTACTTC. Amino acids: CASSVEGDEQYF. The V gene is TRBV6-1, the J gene TRBJ2-7, with TRBD1 as a possible D gene (5 bases). The V gene's germline CDR1 is MNHNS and CDR2 SASEGT. The CDR3 covers 12 residues. Trimming took 4 bases from V and 5 from J, leaving 9 bases between them.

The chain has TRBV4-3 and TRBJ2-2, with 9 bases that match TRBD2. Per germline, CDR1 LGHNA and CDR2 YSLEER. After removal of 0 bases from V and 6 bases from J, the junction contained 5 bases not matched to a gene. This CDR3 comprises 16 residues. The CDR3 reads CASSQDGGRAAGELFF. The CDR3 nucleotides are TGCGCCAGCAGCCAAGATGGCGGGAGGGCCGCCGGGGAGCTGTTTTTT.

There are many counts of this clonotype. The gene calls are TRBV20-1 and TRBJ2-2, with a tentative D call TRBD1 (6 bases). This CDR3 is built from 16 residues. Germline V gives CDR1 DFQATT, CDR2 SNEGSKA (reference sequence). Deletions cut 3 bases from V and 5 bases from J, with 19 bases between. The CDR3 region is CSASDSLGRGTGELFF. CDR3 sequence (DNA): TGCAGTGCTAGTGATTCGTTGGGTAGGGGGACCGGGGAGCTGTTTTTT.

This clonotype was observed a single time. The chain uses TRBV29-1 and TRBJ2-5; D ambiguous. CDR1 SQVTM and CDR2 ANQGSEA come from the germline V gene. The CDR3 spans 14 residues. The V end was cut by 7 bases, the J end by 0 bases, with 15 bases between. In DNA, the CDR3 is TGCAGCGCCTCAACATCTATCGACCAAGAGACCCAGTACTTC. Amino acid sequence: CSASTSIDQETQYF.

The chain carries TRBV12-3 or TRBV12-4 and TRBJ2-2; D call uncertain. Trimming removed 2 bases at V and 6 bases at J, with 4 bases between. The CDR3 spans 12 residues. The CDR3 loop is CASSLSAGELFF. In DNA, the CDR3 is TGTGCCAGCAGTTTAAGCGCCGGGGAGCTGTTTTTT.

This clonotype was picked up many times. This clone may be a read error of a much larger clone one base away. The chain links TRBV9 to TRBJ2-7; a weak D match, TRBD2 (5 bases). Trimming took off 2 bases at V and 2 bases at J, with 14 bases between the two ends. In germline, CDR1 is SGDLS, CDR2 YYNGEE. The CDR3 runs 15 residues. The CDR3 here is CASSVYSGPPYEQYF. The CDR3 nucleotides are TGTGCCAGCAGCGTCTACAGCGGCCCCCCCTACGAGCAGTACTTC.

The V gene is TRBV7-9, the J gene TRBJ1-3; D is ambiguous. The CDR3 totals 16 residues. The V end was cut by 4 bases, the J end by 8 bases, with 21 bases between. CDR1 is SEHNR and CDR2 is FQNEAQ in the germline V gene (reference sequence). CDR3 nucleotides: TGTGCCAGCAGCTCCTCCTCGGCCCACTATGGCTACACCATATATTTT. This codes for CASSSSSAHYGYTIYF.

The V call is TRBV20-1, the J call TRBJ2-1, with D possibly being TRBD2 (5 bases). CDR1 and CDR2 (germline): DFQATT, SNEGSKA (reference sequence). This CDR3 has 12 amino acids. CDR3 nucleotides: TGCAGCGTCCGCCCGCCGGGAATTGAGCAGTTCTTC. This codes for CSVRPPGIEQFF.

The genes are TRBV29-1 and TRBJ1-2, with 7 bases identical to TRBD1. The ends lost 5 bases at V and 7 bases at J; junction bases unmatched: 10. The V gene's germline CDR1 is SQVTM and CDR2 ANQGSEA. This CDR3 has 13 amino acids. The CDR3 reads CSVPGTETSGYTF. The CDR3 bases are TGCAGCGTTCCAGGGACAGAGACAAGTGGCTACACCTTC.

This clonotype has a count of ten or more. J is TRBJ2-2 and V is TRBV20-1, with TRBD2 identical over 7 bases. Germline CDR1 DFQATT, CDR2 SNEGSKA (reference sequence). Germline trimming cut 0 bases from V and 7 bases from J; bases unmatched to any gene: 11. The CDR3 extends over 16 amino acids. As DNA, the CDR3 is TGCAGTGCTAGAGATAGCGGGTTCCAGGTCGGCGGGGAGCTGTTTTTT. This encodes CSARDSGFQVGGELFF.

CDR3 coding DNA: TGCAGTGCTAGTGCCCTGGGGGGCGGGGGCTACACCTTC. Translating it yields CSASALGGGGYTF. The chain joins TRBV20-1 to TRBJ1-2, with D perhaps matching TRBD1 (6 bases). V lost 3 bases and J lost 8, with 16 bases in between. The length of the CDR3 is 13 residues. The germline V gene encodes CDR1 DFQATT and CDR2 SNEGSKA (reference sequence).

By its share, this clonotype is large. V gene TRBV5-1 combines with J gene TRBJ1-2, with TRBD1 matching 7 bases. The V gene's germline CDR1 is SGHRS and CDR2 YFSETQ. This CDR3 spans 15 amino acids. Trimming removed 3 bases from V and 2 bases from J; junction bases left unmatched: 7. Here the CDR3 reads CASSSFGQENYGYTF. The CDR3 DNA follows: TGCGCCAGCAGCTCATTCGGACAGGAGAACTATGGCTACACCTTC.

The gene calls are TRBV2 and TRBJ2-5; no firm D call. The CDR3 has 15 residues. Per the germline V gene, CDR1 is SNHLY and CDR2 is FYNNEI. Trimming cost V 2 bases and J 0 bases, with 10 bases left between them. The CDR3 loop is CASSEFPGYQETQYF. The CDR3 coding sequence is TGTGCCAGCAGTGAATTCCCCGGGTACCAAGAGACCCAGTACTTC.

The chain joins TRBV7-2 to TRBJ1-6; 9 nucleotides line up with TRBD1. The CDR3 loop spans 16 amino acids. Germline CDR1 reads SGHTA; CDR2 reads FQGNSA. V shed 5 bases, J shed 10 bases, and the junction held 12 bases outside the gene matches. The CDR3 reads CASSPRVGQGHSPLHF. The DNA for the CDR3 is TGTGCCAGCAGCCCTAGAGTGGGACAGGGACACTCACCCCTCCACTTT.

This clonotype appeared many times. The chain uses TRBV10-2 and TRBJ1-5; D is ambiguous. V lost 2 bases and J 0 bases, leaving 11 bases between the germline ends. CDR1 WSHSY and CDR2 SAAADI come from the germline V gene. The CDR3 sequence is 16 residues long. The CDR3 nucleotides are TGCGCCAGCAGTGAGCCCCCGGGTAATAGCAATCAGCCCCAGCATTTT. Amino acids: CASSEPPGNSNQPQHF.

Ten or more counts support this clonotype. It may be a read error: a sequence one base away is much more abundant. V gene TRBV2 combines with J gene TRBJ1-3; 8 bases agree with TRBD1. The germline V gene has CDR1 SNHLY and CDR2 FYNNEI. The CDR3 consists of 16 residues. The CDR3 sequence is CAGSKDRAMFGNTIYF. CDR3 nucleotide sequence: TGTGCCGGCAGTAAGGACAGGGCGATGTTTGGAAACACCATATATTTT.

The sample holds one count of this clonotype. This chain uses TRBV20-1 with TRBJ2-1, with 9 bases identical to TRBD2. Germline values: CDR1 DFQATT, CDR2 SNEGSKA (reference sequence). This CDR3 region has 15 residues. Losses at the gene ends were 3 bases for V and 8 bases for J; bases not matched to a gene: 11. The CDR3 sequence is CSARGLAGIAYEQFF. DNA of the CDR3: TGCAGTGCTAGGGGGCTAGCGGGAATTGCTTATGAGCAGTTCTTC.

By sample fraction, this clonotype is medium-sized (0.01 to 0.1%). In DNA, the CDR3 is TGTGCCACCAGGCAGGGGGCCTACGAGCAGTACTTC. Translating it yields CATRQGAYEQYF. The chain is built from TRBV2 and TRBJ2-7; 7 nucleotides line up with TRBD1. The germline V gene has CDR1 SNHLY and CDR2 FYNNEI. This CDR3 contains 12 residues. Trimming removed 10 bases from V and 2 bases from J; junction bases left unmatched: 5.

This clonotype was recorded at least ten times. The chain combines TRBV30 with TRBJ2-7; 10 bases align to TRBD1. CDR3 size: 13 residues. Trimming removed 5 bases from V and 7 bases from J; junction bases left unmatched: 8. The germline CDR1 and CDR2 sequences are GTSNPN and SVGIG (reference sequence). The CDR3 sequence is CAWAGTGAGEQYF. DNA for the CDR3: TGTGCCTGGGCCGGGACAGGGGCAGGGGAGCAGTACTTC. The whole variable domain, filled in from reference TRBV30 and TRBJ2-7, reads SQTIHQWPATLVQPVGSPLSLECTVEGTSNPNLYWYRQAAGRGLQLLFYSVGIGQISSEVPQNLSASRPQDRQFILSSKKLLLSDSGFYLCAWAGTGAGEQYFGPGTRLTVT.

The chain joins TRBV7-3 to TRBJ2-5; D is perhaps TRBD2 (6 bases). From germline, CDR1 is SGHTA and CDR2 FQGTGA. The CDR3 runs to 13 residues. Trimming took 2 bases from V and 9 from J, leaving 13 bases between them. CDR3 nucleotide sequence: TGTGCCAGCAGCTTACTGGGGGAGGAGGCCCAGTACTTC. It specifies CASSLLGEEAQYF.

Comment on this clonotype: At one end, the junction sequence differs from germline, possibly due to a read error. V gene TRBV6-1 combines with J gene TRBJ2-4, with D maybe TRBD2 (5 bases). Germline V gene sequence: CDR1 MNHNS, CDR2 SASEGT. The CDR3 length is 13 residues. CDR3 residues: CAIFGLAKNIRYF. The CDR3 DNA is TGTGCCATCTTCGGACTTGCCAAGAACATTCGGTACTTC.

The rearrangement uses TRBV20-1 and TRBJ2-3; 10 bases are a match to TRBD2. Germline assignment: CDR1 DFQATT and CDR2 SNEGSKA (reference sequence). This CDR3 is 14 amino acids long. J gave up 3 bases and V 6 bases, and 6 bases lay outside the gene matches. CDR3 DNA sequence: TGCAGTGCGTTGCTAGCGGGAGCAACAGATACGCAGTATTTT. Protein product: CSALLAGATDTQYF.

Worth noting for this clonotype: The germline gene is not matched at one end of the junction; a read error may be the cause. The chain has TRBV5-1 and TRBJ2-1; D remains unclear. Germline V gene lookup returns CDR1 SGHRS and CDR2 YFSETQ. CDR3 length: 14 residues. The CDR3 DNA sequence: TGCGCCAGCAGCTTGGTCCCCCCAAACAACGAGCAGTTCTTC. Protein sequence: CASSLVPPNNEQFF.

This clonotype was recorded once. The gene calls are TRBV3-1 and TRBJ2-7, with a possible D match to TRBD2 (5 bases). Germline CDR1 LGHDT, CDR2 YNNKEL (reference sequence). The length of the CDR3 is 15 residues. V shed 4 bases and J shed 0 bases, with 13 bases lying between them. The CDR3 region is CASSLLPGSSYEQYF. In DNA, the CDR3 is TGTGCCAGCAGCCTACTTCCGGGAAGCTCCTACGAGCAGTACTTC.

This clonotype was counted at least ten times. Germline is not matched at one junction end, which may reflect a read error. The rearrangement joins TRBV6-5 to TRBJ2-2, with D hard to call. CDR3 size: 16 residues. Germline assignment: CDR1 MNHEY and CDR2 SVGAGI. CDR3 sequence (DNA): TGTGCCAGCAGTCACTCTCGGGCTCGCAACACCGGGGAGCTGTTTTTT. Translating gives CASSHSRARNTGELFF.

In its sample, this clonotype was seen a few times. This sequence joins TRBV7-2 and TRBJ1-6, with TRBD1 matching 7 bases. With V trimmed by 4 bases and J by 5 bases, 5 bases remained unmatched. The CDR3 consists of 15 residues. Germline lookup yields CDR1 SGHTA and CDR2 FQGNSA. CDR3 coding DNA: TGTGCCAGCAGCTGGAGGGACAGAGATAATTCACCCCTCCACTTT. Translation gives CASSWRDRDNSPLHF.